This entry is about one T cell receptor (beta chain). In the authors' methods: For nucleated cells, counts were estimated from reference gene primer amplification. Libraries were prepared by immunoSEQ multiplex PCR; TCRdb keeps only in-frame clonotypes and omits some of them. That table gives V, J and clone size, and the DNA gave D and trimming. The sample has 130,000 or so clones, over 70% seen once. V gave up 0 bases and J gave up 7 bases; unmatched junction bases: 11. Germline V CDR1 and CDR2: SGHRS, YFSETQ. CDR3 length: 17 residues. The entry originates in a study of blood T cell repertoires in COVID-19.

V and J are TRBV5-1 and TRBJ2-1, with TRBD2 matching 9 bases. The receptor comes from a man over 45 with active COVID-19. Sequencing was done on a sample of peripheral blood. The CDR3 coding sequence is TGCGCCAGCAGCTTGGTCATCCAGCGGGGGGCCCTAAATGAGCAGTTCTTC. Residues: CASSLVIQRGALNEQFF.